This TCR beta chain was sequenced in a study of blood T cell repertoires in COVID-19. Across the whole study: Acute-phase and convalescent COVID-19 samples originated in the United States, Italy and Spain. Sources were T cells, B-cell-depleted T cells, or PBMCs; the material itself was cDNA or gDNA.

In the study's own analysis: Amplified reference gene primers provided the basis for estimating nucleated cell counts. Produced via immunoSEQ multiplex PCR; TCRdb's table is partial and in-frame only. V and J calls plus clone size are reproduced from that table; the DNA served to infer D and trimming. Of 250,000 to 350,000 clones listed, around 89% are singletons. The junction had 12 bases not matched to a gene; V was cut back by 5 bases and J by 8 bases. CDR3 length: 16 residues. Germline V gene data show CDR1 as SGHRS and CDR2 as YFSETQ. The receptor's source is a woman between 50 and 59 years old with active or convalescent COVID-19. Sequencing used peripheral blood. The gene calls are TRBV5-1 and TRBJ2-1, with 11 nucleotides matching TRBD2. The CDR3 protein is CASRFSGGAMVDEQFF. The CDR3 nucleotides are TGCGCCAGCAGGTTTAGCGGGGGGGCCATGGTTGATGAGCAGTTCTTC.